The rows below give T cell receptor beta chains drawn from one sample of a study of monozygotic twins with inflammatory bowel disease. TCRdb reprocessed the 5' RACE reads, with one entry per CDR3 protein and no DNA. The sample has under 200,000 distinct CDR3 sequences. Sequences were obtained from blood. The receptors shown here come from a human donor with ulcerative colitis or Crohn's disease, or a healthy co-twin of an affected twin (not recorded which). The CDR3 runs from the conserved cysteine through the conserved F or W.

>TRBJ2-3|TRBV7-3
CASSSGAGSTDTQYF
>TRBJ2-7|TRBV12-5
CASGPRSARYEQYF
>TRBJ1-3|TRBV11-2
CASSLVVAGRLSGNTIYF
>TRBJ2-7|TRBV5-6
CASRVDSITPYEQYF
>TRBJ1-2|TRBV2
CASSDAGGSRYGYTF
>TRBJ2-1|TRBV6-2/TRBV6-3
CASSHRTVGAWSQFF
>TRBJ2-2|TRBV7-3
CASSLGVRGGELFF
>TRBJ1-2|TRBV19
CASSEVGYGYGYTF
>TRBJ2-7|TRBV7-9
CASSKTSAYEQYF
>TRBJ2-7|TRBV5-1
CASSFTSGPYEQYF
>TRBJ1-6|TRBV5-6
CASSSEGSPLHF
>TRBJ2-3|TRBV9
CASSRDNTDTQYF
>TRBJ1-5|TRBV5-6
CASSLAGGSNQPQHF
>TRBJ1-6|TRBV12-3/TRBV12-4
CASSPWAGGGSPLHF
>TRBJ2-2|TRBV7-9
CASSLDGGFAGELFF
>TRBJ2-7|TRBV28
CASISDPSYEQYF
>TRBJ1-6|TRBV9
CASSVGQTYNSPLHF
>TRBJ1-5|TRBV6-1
CASRPDRGENQPQHF